Reported below is one T cell receptor beta chain. A multiplex PCR was run with 60 Vbeta primers and 13 Jbeta primers. Generated by immunoSEQ multiplex PCR, the TCRdb table keeps only in-frame clones and is missing some. The sample carries 160,000 or so clones, about 72% recorded once. The length of the CDR3 is 11 residues. CDR1 is MNHEY, CDR2 SVGAGI, per germline. Deletions cut 8 bases from V and 11 bases from J, with 13 bases between. The sample belongs to a study of cytomegalovirus exposure and HLA in healthy donors. The receptor's source is a human donor in good health. Material for sequencing was PBMCs. This sequence joins TRBV6-5 and TRBJ1-5, with a weak D call TRBD1 (5 bases). The CDR3 bases are TGTGCCAGCGGACTATGGGGGGCCCAGCATTTT. The encoded protein is CASGLWGAQHF.